These T cell receptor beta chains were read from a single sample in a study of blood T cell repertoires in COVID-19. Clones were sequenced by immunoSEQ multiplex PCR, and TCRdb holds only the in-frame ones, with some missing. Seen here are some 220,000 clones, around 84% observed once, and the top ten hold over 15%. Sequencing used peripheral blood. The receptors shown here come from a woman aged 80 or older with active or convalescent COVID-19. CDR3s include the opening cysteine and the closing phenylalanine or tryptophan. Fields, in order: V gene, clone size, J gene, CDR3 length, D gene, CDR3 DNA, CDR3 protein. The D gene is left open where the match is weak. A clone size is listed for some rows: how often the clone was seen (once, few, many), or a class if it is expanded.

TRBV27	-	TRBJ2-3	17	TRBD2	TGTGCCAGCGGAACCCGGGGAACTAGCGGCCTCACAGATACGCAGTATTTT	CASGTRGTSGLTDTQYF
TRBV24-1	-	TRBJ1-5	19	-	TGTGCCACCAGTGATTTTTGGGCGACCCCCGAGAATGGCAATCAGCCCCAGCATTTT	CATSDFWATPENGNQPQHF
TRBV2	-	TRBJ1-4	17	-	TGTGCCAGCATCGGAGGATATGGGACTTCAACTAATGAAAAACTGTTTTTT	CASIGGYGTSTNEKLFF
TRBV29-1	-	TRBJ2-1	11	-	TGCAGCGTCCAAACGGGCAATGAGCAGTTCTTC	CSVQTGNEQFF
TRBV5-4	-	TRBJ1-4	15	-	TGTGCCGTCCCGACGGGGGAGGAACGCAATGAAAAACTGTTTTTT	CAVPTGEERNEKLFF
TRBV11-2	-	TRBJ2-4	14	-	TGTGCCAGCAGCTTAGGCAGTACCAGCGACATTCAGTACTTC	CASSLGSTSDIQYF
TRBV5-1	-	TRBJ2-1	13	TRBD2	TGCGCCAGCTCTAGCGGGATCGGCAATGAGCAGTTCTTC	CASSSGIGNEQFF
TRBV18	-	TRBJ2-7	15	-	TGTGCCAGCTCATTACAACAGGGAAGCTCCTACGAGCAGTACTTC	CASSLQQGSSYEQYF
TRBV18	few	TRBJ1-5	15	TRBD1	TGTGCCAGCTCCCCCGACAGGGGTGGCAATCAGCCCCAGCATTTT	CASSPDRGGNQPQHF
TRBV18	-	TRBJ2-7	18	TRBD2	TGTGCCAGCTCATCGGGACTAGCGGGACACTCCCCCTTTTACGAGCAGTACTTC	CASSSGLAGHSPFYEQYF
TRBV2	-	TRBJ2-7	14	-	TGTGCCAGCAGTGTTGATGGACATGACTACGAGCAGTACTTC	CASSVDGHDYEQYF
TRBV7-9	-	TRBJ2-1	13	TRBD1	TGTGCCAGCGGCAGGACAGGGACCGTTGAGCAGTTCTTC	CASGRTGTVEQFF
TRBV9	-	TRBJ1-1	17	-	TGTGCCAGCAGCGTAGGAGGATGGGGCTCAATGAACACTGAAGCTTTCTTT	CASSVGGWGSMNTEAFF
TRBV5-6	once	TRBJ1-6	14	-	TGTGCCAGCAGCGGGGCCGGAGGGAATTCACCCCTCCACTTT	CASSGAGGNSPLHF
TRBV30	-	TRBJ2-3	15	-	TGTGCCTGGAGTGTAGGGGTTTCTAGCACAGATACGCAGTATTTT	CAWSVGVSSTDTQYF
TRBV4-3	-	TRBJ2-7	16	-	TGCGCCAGCAGCCAAGATACGGTTTCGCGGGGTAACGAGCAGTACTTC	CASSQDTVSRGNEQYF
TRBV5-1	-	TRBJ1-1	15	TRBD1	TGCGCCAGCAGCTTAAGTCCCGGGACAGGCACTGAAGCTTTCTTT	CASSLSPGTGTEAFF
TRBV18	-	TRBJ1-3	14	TRBD1	TGTGCCAGCTCACCCTCGACAGGGCGGGACACCATATATTTT	CASSPSTGRDTIYF
TRBV25-1	-	TRBJ2-3	16	-	TGTGCCAGCAGTGAACTGCGGAAAGCTAGCACAGATACGCAGTATTTT	CASSELRKASTDTQYF
TRBV5-1	once	TRBJ2-1	15	TRBD2	TGCGCCAGCAGCTTGGATGGGGGGGACTACAATGAGCAGTTCTTC	CASSLDGGDYNEQFF
TRBV6-5	-	TRBJ2-7	15	-	TGTGCCAGCAGACCCGCCGCCAACAGGGAATACGAGCAGTACTTC	CASRPAANREYEQYF
TRBV6-5	-	TRBJ1-5	14	-	TGTGCCAGCAGTTACTCTGCAGGGTCTCAGCCCCAGCATTTT	CASSYSAGSQPQHF
TRBV5-1	-	TRBJ1-1	15	-	TGCGCCAGCAGCCTCGTGGGCAGGGGCGGTTTAGAAGCTTTCTTT	CASSLVGRGGLEAFF
TRBV3-1/TRBV3-2	-	TRBJ2-1	17	TRBD2	TGTGCCAGCAGCCCCCCTTTAGGACTAGCGGGAGTGGGTGAGCAGTTCTTC	CASSPPLGLAGVGEQFF
TRBV15	-	TRBJ1-4	16	TRBD1	TGTGCCACCAGCAGAGATGACAGGGGGGGCGCGGAAAAACTGTTTTTT	CATSRDDRGGAEKLFF